This record concerns one T cell receptor beta chain sequence. At one of its ends the junction is not consistent with the germline gene, which may arise from a read error. Germline CDR1 and CDR2: KGHSH and LQKENI. The CDR3 spans 13 residues. The entry originates in a study of CD8 T cells in ankylosing spondylitis. TCRdb re-analysed the 5' RACE reads in MiXCR, keeping a single row per CDR3 protein. The repertoire consists of about 130,000 distinct CDR3 sequences, with about an eighth occurring once and the leading ten covering approximately 3%. The chain joins TRBV18 to TRBJ1-1; no reliable D call. Sequences were obtained from blood, either unsorted or a sorted T cell fraction (not recorded which). This TCR came from a female donor with ankylosing spondylitis or in good health (not recorded which). The CDR3 DNA follows: TGTGTCAGCTCACTTGATGAGAACACTGAAGCTTTCTTT. It yields the protein CVSSLDENTEAFF.